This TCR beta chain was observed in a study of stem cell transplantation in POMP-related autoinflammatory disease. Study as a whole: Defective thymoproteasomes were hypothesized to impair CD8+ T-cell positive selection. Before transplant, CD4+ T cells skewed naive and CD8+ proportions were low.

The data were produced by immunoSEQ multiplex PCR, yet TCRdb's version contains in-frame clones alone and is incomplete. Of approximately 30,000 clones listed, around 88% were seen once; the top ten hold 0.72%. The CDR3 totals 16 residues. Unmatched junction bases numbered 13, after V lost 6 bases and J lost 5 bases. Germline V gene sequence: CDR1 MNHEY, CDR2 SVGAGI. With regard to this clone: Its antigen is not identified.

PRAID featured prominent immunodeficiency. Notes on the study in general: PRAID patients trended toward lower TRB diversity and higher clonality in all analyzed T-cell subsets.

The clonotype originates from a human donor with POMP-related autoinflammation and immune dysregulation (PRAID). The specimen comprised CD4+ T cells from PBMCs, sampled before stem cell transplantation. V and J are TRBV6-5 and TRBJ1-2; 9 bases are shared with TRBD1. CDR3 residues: CASRYTGGRTPYGYTF. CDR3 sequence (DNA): TGTGCCAGCAGGTACACAGGGGGCCGTACACCGTATGGCTACACCTTC.